A selection of T cell receptor beta chains follows, all from one sample in a study of T cell changes during pregnancy in multiple sclerosis. Profiled with immunoSEQ multiplex PCR; TCRdb holds only in-frame clones, not every one. This sample has about 30,000 clones, with around 89% found just once. The sample consisted of CD4+ T cells from peripheral blood mononuclear cells, taken in the first trimester of pregnancy. These receptors were obtained from a female donor in good health, enrolled as a control in a pregnancy study. Each CDR3 is given with its conserved first and last residue. D genes are given only for firm matches. Rows may omit the clone size; those that give it use once, few, many or a size class.

j_call v_call clone_size d_call cdr3_aa cdr3_nt
TRBJ1-1 TRBV5-1 . TRBD1 CASGTGHGPYEAFF TGCGCCAGTGGGACAGGGCACGGTCCTTATGAAGCTTTCTTT
TRBJ1-2 TRBV18 . TRBD1 CASSPRDRGKDGYTF TGTGCCAGCTCACCGAGGGACAGGGGGAAAGATGGCTACACCTTC
TRBJ1-2 TRBV6-1 . . CASSDGGRYELNYGYTF TGTGCCAGCAGTGATGGTGGCAGGTACGAATTGAACTATGGCTACACCTTC
TRBJ2-2 TRBV7-3 . TRBD2 CASSLSSGGPGELFF TGTGCCAGCAGCTTAAGTAGCGGGGGGCCCGGGGAGCTGTTTTTT
TRBJ1-1 TRBV28 . TRBD1 CASSSGGGTEAFF TGTGCCAGCAGTTCAGGGGGCGGGACTGAAGCTTTCTTT
TRBJ1-2 TRBV2 . TRBD1 CASSLRTGGGGYTF TGTGCCAGCAGTCTCCGGACAGGGGGCGGGGGCTACACCTTC
TRBJ1-1 TRBV27 . . CASSLSRGNTEAFF TGTGCCAGCAGTTTATCACGGGGGAACACTGAAGCTTTCTTT
TRBJ1-5 TRBV18 . TRBD1 CASPTWGQPPGSQHF TGTGCCAGCCCTACATGGGGACAGCCTCCTGGTTCCCAGCATTTT
TRBJ1-2 TRBV2 . . CASRILGGGGYTF TGTGCCAGCAGGATCTTAGGGGGGGGAGGCTACACCTTC
TRBJ1-1 TRBV13 . TRBD1 CASTANRGRGAFF TGTGCCAGCACCGCCAACAGGGGGCGGGGAGCTTTCTTT
TRBJ1-6 TRBV28 . . CASSSGSSSPLHF TGTGCCAGCAGTTCTGGTTCCAGTTCACCCCTCCACTTT
TRBJ2-1 TRBV27 . TRBD1 CASSPDRPVEQFF TGTGCCAGCAGTCCGGACAGGCCAGTTGAGCAGTTCTTC
TRBJ2-7 TRBV5-5 . TRBD2 CASSQLAGEAYEQYF TGTGCCAGCAGCCAACTAGCGGGGGAAGCCTACGAGCAGTACTTC
TRBJ1-4 TRBV6-5 . . CASSLDSTLANEKLFF TGTGCCAGCAGTTTAGACAGTACCCTGGCTAATGAAAAACTGTTTTTT
TRBJ1-2 TRBV7-2 . TRBD1 CASRNRGNDYGYTF TGTGCCAGCAGGAACAGGGGAAACGATTATGGCTACACCTTC
TRBJ2-2 TRBV7-2 . TRBD2 CASSLRLATNTGELFF TGTGCCAGCAGCTTAAGACTAGCAACGAACACCGGGGAGCTGTTTTTT
TRBJ2-1 TRBV9 . TRBD1 CASSALLGQGHEQFF TGTGCCAGCAGCGCCCTATTGGGACAGGGCCATGAGCAGTTCTTC
TRBJ2-3 TRBV15 . TRBD2 CATSREIAGSTDTQYF TGTGCCACCAGCAGAGAGATAGCGGGATCCACAGATACGCAGTATTTT
TRBJ1-5 TRBV5-1 . TRBD1 CASSTRTGDTQHF TGCGCCAGCAGCACAAGGACAGGGGACACCCAGCATTTT
TRBJ1-2 TRBV6-4 . . CASSDSFGRARNYGYTF TGTGCCAGCAGTGACTCGTTTGGCAGGGCGCGAAACTATGGCTACACCTTC
TRBJ1-1 TRBV6-4 . . CASSDSSRVLGTEAFF TGTGCCAGCAGTGACTCGAGTCGGGTGTTAGGCACTGAAGCTTTCTTT
TRBJ1-5 TRBV6-5 . TRBD1 CASRTGINQPQHF TGTGCCAGCAGGACAGGGATCAATCAACCCCAGCATTTT
TRBJ1-4 TRBV6-5 . TRBD1 CASSYETGVEKLFF TGTGCCAGCAGTTACGAAACAGGGGTTGAAAAACTGTTTTTT
TRBJ2-3 TRBV20-1 . . CSAPLDTQYF TGCAGTGCTCCTTTAGATACGCAGTATTTT
TRBJ2-7 TRBV5-5 . TRBD2 CASSSGLAGVASSYEQYF TGTGCCAGCAGCTCGGGACTAGCGGGAGTCGCTAGCTCCTACGAGCAGTACTTC
TRBJ2-7 TRBV20-1 . . CSATRRNEQYF TGCAGTGCAACCCGGCGGAACGAGCAGTACTTC
TRBJ2-7 TRBV5-1 . TRBD1 CASSWGGTGREQYF TGCGCCAGCAGCTGGGGGGGGACAGGGCGCGAGCAGTACTTC
TRBJ2-7 TRBV28 . . CASSFARDNPYEQYF TGTGCCAGCAGTTTCGCCCGGGACAACCCCTACGAGCAGTACTTC
TRBJ2-5 TRBV10-3 . TRBD2 CAIWAGGTQETQYF TGTGCCATCTGGGCGGGGGGTACCCAAGAGACCCAGTACTTC
TRBJ1-1 TRBV6-5 few TRBD1 CASSAQIQGYTEAFF TGTGCCAGCAGTGCCCAAATACAGGGGTACACTGAAGCTTTCTTT
TRBJ2-3 TRBV7-2 . TRBD2 CASSSRDYSDTQYF TGTGCCAGCAGCTCACGGGACTACTCCGATACGCAGTATTTT
TRBJ2-7 TRBV15 . . CATSEQGDEQYF TGTGCCACCAGCGAGCAAGGGGACGAGCAGTACTTC
TRBJ1-1 TRBV6-1 . . CASSEGRVTEAFF TGTGCCAGCAGTGAAGGGAGGGTCACTGAAGCTTTCTTT
TRBJ1-3 TRBV7-8 . TRBD1 CASSLGTGGNTIYF TGTGCCAGCAGCTTAGGGACAGGAGGAAACACCATATATTTT
TRBJ1-6 TRBV5-5 once TRBD1 CASSLQGQSPLHF TGTGCCAGCAGCTTACAGGGGCAATCACCCCTCCACTTT
TRBJ1-2 TRBV28 once . CASSLFGLGLGADGYTF TGTGCCAGCAGTTTATTCGGATTGGGGTTGGGGGCGGATGGCTACACCTTC
TRBJ1-4 TRBV6-5 once TRBD1 CASSPWGQGNEKLFF TGTGCCAGCAGCCCCTGGGGACAGGGTAATGAAAAACTGTTTTTT
TRBJ2-3 TRBV7-9 . . CASSGGTAPTDTQYF TGTGCCAGCAGCGGGGGGACGGCCCCCACAGATACGCAGTATTTT
TRBJ1-1 TRBV9 . TRBD1 CASSPGQRNTEAFF TGTGCCAGCAGCCCGGGACAGAGGAACACTGAAGCTTTCTTT
TRBJ2-7 TRBV28 few . CASSSALTTEQYF TGTGCCAGCAGTTCCGCTCTTACAACAGAGCAGTACTTC
TRBJ2-1 TRBV7-2 . TRBD1 CASSLAGTGAPRQFF TGTGCCAGCAGCCTGGCCGGGACAGGGGCCCCAAGGCAGTTCTTC
TRBJ1-1 TRBV5-1 . . CASSFPGVTEAFF TGCGCCAGCAGCTTTCCGGGTGTAACTGAAGCTTTCTTT
TRBJ1-1 TRBV5-1 few . CASSLVSQGEAFF TGCGCCAGCAGCTTGGTTTCTCAGGGAGAAGCTTTCTTT
TRBJ1-3 TRBV5-6 . . CASSLPGATGNTIYF TGTGCCAGCAGCTTGCCAGGGGCGACTGGAAACACCATATATTTT
TRBJ2-7 TRBV7-6 . TRBD2 CASSRGSGRPSYEQYF TGTGCCAGCAGCCGCGGTAGCGGGCGACCGTCCTACGAGCAGTACTTC
TRBJ2-7 TRBV27 . TRBD2 CASSLSDYYGTGGYEQYF TGTGCCAGCAGTTTATCAGATTATTACGGGACGGGAGGCTACGAGCAGTACTTC
TRBJ2-7 TRBV7-5 few . CVRSVGTGLGMGDYEQYF TGTGTCAGAAGCGTCGGGACAGGGCTGGGAATGGGGGACTACGAGCAGTACTTC
TRBJ2-7 TRBV5-3 . . CARSFEREIFYEQYF TGTGCCAGAAGCTTCGAACGGGAAATTTTCTACGAGCAGTACTTC
TRBJ2-7 TRBV29-1 . TRBD2 CSVSGLAAYEQYF TGCAGCGTCTCAGGACTAGCGGCCTACGAGCAGTACTTC
TRBJ2-7 TRBV4-3 . . CASSQVRETYEQYF TGCGCCAGCAGCCAAGTACGGGAGACCTACGAGCAGTACTTC
TRBJ2-7 TRBV7-2 . TRBD1 CASRQQGADDEQYF TGTGCCAGCAGGCAACAGGGGGCAGACGACGAGCAGTACTTC